These 9 T cell receptor beta chains came from one sample sequenced in a study of blood T cell repertoires in COVID-19. Using immunoSEQ multiplex PCR, the repertoire was profiled, and TCRdb retains in-frame clones only, with some absent. This sample has some 300,000 clones, with around nine tenths found just once. The specimen sequenced was PBMCs or T cells enriched from blood (not recorded which). The source of these receptors is a woman in her forties or fifties who had been exposed to COVID-19.

This sequence joins TRBV4-1 and TRBJ1-3; D is possibly TRBD1 (6 bases). Trimming cost V 2 bases and J 4 bases, with 18 bases left between them. Germline CDR1 and CDR2: MGHRA and YSYEKL. The length of the CDR3 is 17 residues. The CDR3 nucleotides read TGCGCCAGCAGCCAACAAATACCAGGGGTTTACGGAAACACCATATATTTT. Translating gives CASSQQIPGVYGNTIYF.

This chain connects TRBV4-1 to TRBJ1-5, with TRBD1 as a possible D gene (5 bases). This CDR3 contains 17 residues. Between the trimmed V and J ends, which lost 1 base and 0 bases, there was a span of 13 bases. The germline V gene encodes CDR1 MGHRA and CDR2 YSYEKL. The CDR3 DNA sequence: TGCGCCAGCAGCCAAGTTTGGGCAGGGAATAGCAATCAGCCCCAGCATTTT. Translating it yields CASSQVWAGNSNQPQHF.

This chain uses TRBV3-1 (or the pseudogene TRBV3-2) with TRBJ2-7, with D perhaps matching TRBD1 (6 bases). The CDR3 totals 19 residues. The ends were cut back, 1 base at V and 3 bases at J, with 25 bases in the middle. Germline assignment: CDR1 LGHDT and CDR2 YNNKEL (reference sequence). CDR3 sequence (DNA): TGTGCCAGCAGCCAAGGATTTTTTATCGGGACACCTCGGGGCTACGAGCAGTACTTC. Translated: CASSQGFFIGTPRGYEQYF.

The rearrangement joins TRBV11-1 to TRBJ2-1; TRBD2 aligns across 7 bases. The trim removed 3 bases at V and 6 bases at J, leaving 11 bases unmatched. The CDR3 spans 16 residues. Germline V gene data show CDR1 as SGHAT and CDR2 as FQDESV (reference sequence). The CDR3 loop reads CASSFSGAGIINEQFF. CDR3 in DNA: TGTGCCAGCAGCTTTAGCGGAGCGGGGATAATCAATGAGCAGTTCTTC.

The chain is built from TRBV27 and TRBJ2-5; the D is unclear. V gave up 3 bases and J gave up 3 bases, with 8 bases separating them. Germline V gene sequence: CDR1 MNHEY, CDR2 SMNVEV (reference sequence). The CDR3 has 13 amino acids. CDR3 sequence reads: CASSLWAKETQYF. The CDR3 coding sequence is TGTGCCAGCAGTTTGTGGGCAAAAGAGACCCAGTACTTC.

This clone was seen just once. The genes are TRBV19 and TRBJ2-5, with 8 positions matching TRBD1. V trimming: 4 bases; J trimming: 2 bases; junction bases outside the gene matches: 9. This CDR3 spans 16 amino acids. In germline, CDR1 is LNHDA, CDR2 SQIVND (reference sequence). This chain's CDR3 is CASSTYRDRRQETQYF. The CDR3 nucleotides read TGTGCCAGTAGTACTTACCGGGACAGGCGTCAAGAGACCCAGTACTTC.

The chain carries TRBV7-6 and TRBJ2-3, with 8 bases that match TRBD1. V shed 4 bases, J shed 6 bases, and the junction held 9 bases outside the gene matches. The CDR3 has 15 residues. Germline loops: CDR1 SGHVS, CDR2 FNYEAQ. CDR3 sequence: CASSSGQGPADTQYF. CDR3 nucleotide sequence: TGTGCCAGCAGCTCAGGACAGGGCCCGGCGGATACGCAGTATTTT.

A note on this clone: Other DNA sequences in the sample encode the same CDR3. The V call is TRBV7-9, the J call TRBJ1-5; D gene unclear. CDR3 length: 12 residues. Germline V gene sequence: CDR1 SEHNR, CDR2 FQNEAQ (reference sequence). Deletions cut 5 bases from V and 1 base from J, with 3 bases between. The CDR3 DNA sequence: TGTGCCAGCAGCCTCAGCAATCAGCCCCAGCATTTT. It yields the protein CASSLSNQPQHF.

CDR3 amino acids: CASDLASYGYTF. CDR3 coding DNA: TGTGCCAGTGACTTAGCCTCCTATGGCTACACCTTC. The chain links TRBV6-5 to TRBJ1-2; D call uncertain. Germline CDR1 and CDR2: MNHEY and SVGAGI. The CDR3 is made up of 12 amino acids. V was pared by 9 bases and J by 4 bases, with 12 bases between.